The next 27 T cell receptor beta chains were all read from a single sample in a study of blood T cell repertoires in COVID-19. This table comes from immunoSEQ multiplex PCR, and its TCRdb copy is limited to in-frame clones, with some not included. The sample has about 160,000 clones, 80% seen once. The source material was PBMCs or T cells enriched from blood (not recorded which). The receptor set was obtained from a woman between 55 and 75 years old who had recovered from COVID-19.

V is TRBV19 and J is TRBJ1-2; TRBD1 is a possible D gene (6 bases). V was clipped by 1 base and J by 8 bases, with 20 bases between them. Germline CDR1 and CDR2: LNHDA and SQIVND (reference sequence). This CDR3 is built from 16 residues. CDR3 residues: CASSIGPSGTSRGYTF. CDR3 nucleotides: TGTGCCAGTAGTATAGGACCTTCCGGGACAAGCAGGGGCTACACCTTC.

The chain uses TRBV18 and TRBJ2-2, with 8 bases fitting TRBD1. Trimming removed 3 bases from V and 6 bases from J; junction bases left unmatched: 6. Looked up from germline, CDR1 is KGHSH and CDR2 is LQKENI. The CDR3 runs 15 residues. CDR3 DNA sequence: TGTGCCAGCTCACCCGACAGGGGCGCTTCCGGGGAGCTGTTTTTT. Translated: CASSPDRGASGELFF.

The rearrangement joins TRBV6-5 to TRBJ1-4; D is uncertain. Trimming pared 0 bases from V and 5 bases from J, leaving 4 bases between. The CDR3 runs to 13 residues. Germline-derived CDR1 and CDR2 are MNHEY and SVGAGI. CDR3 DNA sequence: TGTGCCAGCAGTTACTCCGGGAATGAAAAACTGTTTTTT. This encodes CASSYSGNEKLFF.

This chain joins TRBV6-5 and TRBJ1-1, with unresolved D. This CDR3 has 11 amino acids. Germline CDR1 reads MNHEY; CDR2 reads SVGAGI. The V and J ends lost 2 bases and 12 bases respectively, with 10 bases between them. The CDR3 sequence is CASSYVRETFF. Here the CDR3 DNA reads TGTGCCAGCAGTTACGTAAGGGAGACTTTCTTT.

This sequence joins TRBV9 and TRBJ2-5; no firm D call. Germline V lookup: CDR1 SGDLS, CDR2 YYNGEE. The germline V and J ends were trimmed by 8 bases and 2 bases, with 4 bases remaining between them. This CDR3 is built from 10 residues. The CDR3 region is CARLQETQYF. DNA for the CDR3: TGTGCCAGGTTACAAGAGACCCAGTACTTC.

The chain carries TRBV6-5 and TRBJ1-4; a possible D gene is TRBD1 (5 bases). This CDR3 has 14 residues. Germline V gives CDR1 MNHEY, CDR2 SVGAGI. Deletions cut 2 bases from V and 10 bases from J, with 14 bases between. The CDR3 DNA is TGTGCCAGCAGTTACGGGCAGGGAAGTGGAAAACTGTTTTTT. This gives the protein CASSYGQGSGKLFF.

The genes are TRBV11-2 and TRBJ1-4; D call uncertain. Germline V gene sequence: CDR1 SGHAT, CDR2 FQNNGV. With 1 base removed from V and 4 bases from J, the gap between germline ends came to 16 bases. This CDR3 comprises 17 residues. The CDR3 sequence: CASSLGSPLNFNEKLFF. The CDR3, as DNA: TGTGCCAGCAGCTTAGGATCGCCCCTGAACTTTAATGAAAAACTGTTTTTT.

The genes are TRBV2 and TRBJ2-7, with D possibly TRBD1 on 6 matching bases. Per germline, CDR1 SNHLY and CDR2 FYNNEI. This CDR3 contains 11 residues. V gave up 10 bases and J gave up 1 base, with 8 bases separating them. The CDR3 coding sequence is TGTGCCACCGGACAGTCCTACGAGCAGTACTTC. Its protein is CATGQSYEQYF.

This clone was seen only a few times. The genes are TRBV9 and TRBJ2-3; 8 bases match TRBD2. The CDR3 covers 15 residues. Germline V gene lookup returns CDR1 SGDLS and CDR2 YYNGEE. V dropped 0 bases and J dropped 6; count of bases not matched to a gene: 6. The CDR3 sequence: CASSVGTTGGDTQYF. CDR3 in DNA: TGTGCCAGCAGCGTAGGGACTACGGGGGGGGATACGCAGTATTTT.

V gene TRBV5-4 combines with J gene TRBJ2-4, with D possibly being TRBD1 (5 bases). In germline, CDR1 is SGHNT, CDR2 YYREEE (reference sequence). This CDR3 is 14 amino acids long. Trimming cost V 2 bases and J 1 base, with 7 bases left between them. The CDR3 is CASSLAGAKNIQYF. For the CDR3, the DNA is TGTGCCAGCAGCTTAGCAGGGGCCAAAAACATTCAGTACTTC.

This sequence joins TRBV20-1 and TRBJ2-7; D possibly corresponds to TRBD1 (5 bases). The CDR3 loop spans 12 amino acids. CDR1 DFQATT and CDR2 SNEGSKA come from the germline V gene (reference sequence). V lost 3 bases and J 3 bases, leaving 9 bases between the germline ends. The CDR3 DNA sequence: TGCAGTGCTAGTTTGCAGGGCTACGAGCAGTACTTC. It yields the protein CSASLQGYEQYF.

The chain couples TRBV5-5 to TRBJ2-5; D is unclear. Trimming left V 1 base short and J 2 bases short, with 12 bases between. Germline-derived CDR1 and CDR2 are SGHKS and YYEKEE (reference sequence). The CDR3 runs to 15 residues. The CDR3 sequence is CASSLSRRPQETQYF. The CDR3 nucleotides read TGTGCCAGCAGCTTGTCACGGCGGCCTCAAGAGACCCAGTACTTC.

This rearrangement joins TRBV7-2 to TRBJ2-7, with TRBD2 as a possible D gene (5 bases). The CDR3 has 14 amino acids. From germline, CDR1 is SGHTA and CDR2 FQGNSA. V lost 3 bases and J 6 bases, leaving 15 bases between the germline ends. For the CDR3, the DNA is TGTGCCAGCAGCTTGGACCAAAATCGGGGCGAGCAGTACTTC. As protein: CASSLDQNRGEQYF.

V gene TRBV6-5 combines with J gene TRBJ2-2; 10 bases match TRBD1. This CDR3 is built from 15 residues. The J segment lost 0 bases and the V segment lost 10 bases, leaving 5 bases of the junction unmatched. The germline V gene has CDR1 MNHEY and CDR2 SVGAGI. CDR3 residues: CATRDRGTNTGELFF. In nucleotides, the CDR3 is TGTGCCACCCGGGACAGGGGTACGAACACCGGGGAGCTGTTTTTT.

The chain combines TRBV6-5 with TRBJ2-7; a possible D gene is TRBD1 (6 bases). This CDR3 contains 13 residues. Trimming took off 2 bases at V and 4 bases at J, with 9 bases between the two ends. Germline CDR1 MNHEY, CDR2 SVGAGI. Written as DNA, the CDR3 is TGTGCCAGCAGTTACCTAGGGGGTTACGAGCAGTACTTC. Its protein product is CASSYLGGYEQYF.

V gene TRBV14 combines with J gene TRBJ1-6; D is unclear. Germline-derived CDR1 and CDR2 are SGHDN and FVKESK. With 1 base removed from V and 2 bases from J, the gap between germline ends came to 9 bases. This CDR3 has 16 amino acids. The CDR3 sequence: CASSQVSGTYNSPLHF. The CDR3 bases are TGTGCCAGCAGCCAAGTTTCGGGGACCTATAATTCACCCCTCCACTTT.

In this sample, this clone turned up many times. The chain employs TRBV2 and TRBJ1-5; tentative D call: TRBD1 (6 bases). The CDR3 is 16 residues long. Trimming pared 2 bases from V and 6 bases from J, leaving 17 bases between. From germline, CDR1 is SNHLY and CDR2 FYNNEI. CDR3 protein: CASSEPGGQKGQPQHF. The CDR3 DNA is TGTGCCAGCAGTGAACCGGGGGGACAAAAAGGTCAGCCCCAGCATTTT.

V is TRBV2 and J is TRBJ1-1; D is possibly TRBD1 (6 bases). The CDR3 sequence is 14 residues long. V was clipped by 4 bases and J by 2 bases, with 11 bases between them. Germline CDR1 SNHLY, CDR2 FYNNEI. The CDR3 nucleotides read TGTGCCAGCAGTGTAGGGGGATCCAACACTGAAGCTTTCTTT. This codes for CASSVGGSNTEAFF. Drawing the rest from reference TRBV2 and TRBJ1-1, the complete variable domain is EPEVTQTPSHQVTQMGQEVILRCVPISNHLYFYWYRQILGQKVEFLVSFYNNEISEKSEIFDDQFSVERPDGSNFTLKIRSTKLEDSAMYFCASSVGGSNTEAFFGQGTRLTVV.

This sequence joins TRBV29-1 and TRBJ2-1; 7 nucleotides line up with TRBD1. The CDR3 spans 13 residues. The V segment lost 6 bases and the J segment 2 bases; nucleotides outside the gene matches: 4. Per the germline V gene, CDR1 is SQVTM and CDR2 is ANQGSEA. CDR3 DNA: TGCAGCGTCAGGGACAGTACCTACAATGAGCAGTTCTTC. This translates into CSVRDSTYNEQFF.

The V gene is TRBV24-1, the J gene TRBJ2-2; D gene unclear. The V gene lost 4 bases and the J gene lost 1 base, with 9 bases spanning the gap. CDR1 and CDR2 (germline): KGHDR, SFDVKD. The CDR3 is 15 residues long. In DNA, the CDR3 is TGTGCCACCAGTGACGCCTTGAGGAACACCGGGGAGCTGTTTTTT. Translation: CATSDALRNTGELFF.

This chain links TRBV14 with TRBJ2-7; 8 positions agree with TRBD2. V was clipped by 5 bases and J by 5 bases; unmatched bases: 11. The V gene's germline CDR1 is SGHDN and CDR2 FVKESK. The CDR3 is made up of 15 amino acids. CDR3 DNA: TGTGCCAGCAGCGTGTATGGCGGGGGGCTCCACGAGCAGTACTTC. It translates to CASSVYGGGLHEQYF.

The chain couples TRBV13 to TRBJ2-5; 9 nucleotides agree with TRBD2. The CDR3 loop spans 18 amino acids. Germline lookup yields CDR1 PRHDT and CDR2 FYEKMQ (reference sequence). V gave up 1 base and J gave up 5 bases; unmatched junction bases: 14. CDR3 amino acids: CASSLAFGAGGGLETQYF. The CDR3 DNA sequence: TGTGCCAGCAGCTTAGCTTTCGGAGCGGGGGGCGGACTGGAGACCCAGTACTTC.

The chain recombines TRBV3-1 (or the pseudogene TRBV3-2) with TRBJ2-7; 7 positions agree with TRBD1. CDR3 length: 14 residues. Trimming took 8 bases from V and 0 from J; bases not matched to a gene: 7. Per germline, CDR1 LGHDT and CDR2 YNNKEL (reference sequence). Here the CDR3 reads CASSSRGSSYEQYF. CDR3 coding DNA: TGTGCCAGCTCATCCAGGGGGAGCTCCTACGAGCAGTACTTC.

Concerning this clone: No conserved phenylalanine or tryptophan is present at the end of the CDR3, so a read error is the likely explanation. The DNA is left out, because the CDR3 cannot be placed on it with certainty; the CDR3 is given as TCRdb lists it. The chain combines TRBV15 with TRBJ1-3; the table calls TRBD1, which could not be checked here. Germline V gene sequence: CDR1 LNHNV, CDR2 YYDKDF (reference sequence). Termini included, the CDR3 measures 13 amino acids. The CDR3 region is CATSRDPRGPLLL.

The rearrangement links TRBV7-8 to TRBJ2-3; maybe TRBD2 (7 bases). Per germline, CDR1 SGHVS and CDR2 FQNEAQ. V gave up 6 bases and J gave up 4 bases, with 17 bases separating them. This CDR3 spans 15 amino acids. This CDR3 is CASSSLGGVADTQYF. DNA for the CDR3: TGTGCCAGCAGTTCCCTAGGGGGGGTTGCAGATACGCAGTATTTT. Together with reference TRBV7-8 and TRBJ2-3, the CDR3 gives the full variable domain: GAGVSQSPRYKVAKRGQDVALRCDPISGHVSLFWYQQALGQGPEFLTYFQNEAQLDKSGLPSDRFFAERPEGSVSTLKIQRTQQEDSAVYLCASSSLGGVADTQYFGPGTRLTVL.

This chain joins TRBV12-3 or TRBV12-4 and TRBJ1-5; no definite D call. CDR3 length: 13 amino acids. V was pared by 7 bases and J by 0 bases, with 7 bases between. This chain's CDR3 is CASTWSSNQPQHF. The CDR3 DNA is TGTGCCAGCACTTGGAGTAGCAATCAGCCCCAGCATTTT.

V is TRBV7-8 and J is TRBJ1-2, with 7 bases matching TRBD1. The CDR3 spans 14 residues. Germline values: CDR1 SGHVS, CDR2 FQNEAQ. The trim removed 1 base at V and 5 bases at J, leaving 4 bases unmatched. For the CDR3, the DNA is TGTGCCAGCAGCTTAGGAGGACAGGCGTATGGCTACACCTTC. This gives the protein CASSLGGQAYGYTF. The variable domain in full, with the rest retrieved from reference TRBV7-8 and TRBJ1-2, is GAGVSQSPRYKVAKRGQDVALRCDPISGHVSLFWYQQALGQGPEFLTYFQNEAQLDKSGLPSDRFFAERPEGSVSTLKIQRTQQEDSAVYLCASSLGGQAYGYTFGSGTRLTVV.